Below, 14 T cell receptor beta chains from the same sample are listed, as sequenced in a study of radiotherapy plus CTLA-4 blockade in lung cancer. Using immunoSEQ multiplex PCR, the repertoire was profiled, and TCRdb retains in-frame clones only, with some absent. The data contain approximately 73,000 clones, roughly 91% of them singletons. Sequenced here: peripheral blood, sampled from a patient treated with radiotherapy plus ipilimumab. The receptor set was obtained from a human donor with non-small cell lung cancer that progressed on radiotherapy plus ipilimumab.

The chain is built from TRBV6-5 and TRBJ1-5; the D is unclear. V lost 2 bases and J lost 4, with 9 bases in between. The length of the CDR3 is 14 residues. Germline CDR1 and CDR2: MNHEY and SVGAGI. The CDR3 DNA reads TGTGCCAGCAGTTACCGTGCTGGGAATCAGCCCCAGCATTTT. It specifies CASSYRAGNQPQHF.

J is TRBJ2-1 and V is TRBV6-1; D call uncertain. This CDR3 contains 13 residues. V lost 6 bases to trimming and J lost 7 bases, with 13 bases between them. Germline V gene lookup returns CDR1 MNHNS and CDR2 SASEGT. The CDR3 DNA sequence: TGTGCCAGCAGCCTAGGTATTGCAAATGAGCAGTTCTTC. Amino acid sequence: CASSLGIANEQFF.

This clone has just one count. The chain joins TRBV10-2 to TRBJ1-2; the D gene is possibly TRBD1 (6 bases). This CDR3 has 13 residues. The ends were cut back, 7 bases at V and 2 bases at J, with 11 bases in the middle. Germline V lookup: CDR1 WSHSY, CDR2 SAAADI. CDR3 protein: CASTRGSNYGYTF. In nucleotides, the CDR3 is TGCGCCAGCACTAGGGGGTCGAACTATGGCTACACCTTC.

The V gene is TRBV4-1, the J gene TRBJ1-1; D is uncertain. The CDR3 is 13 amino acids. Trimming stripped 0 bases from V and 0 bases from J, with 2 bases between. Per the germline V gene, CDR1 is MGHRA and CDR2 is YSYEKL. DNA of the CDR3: TGCGCCAGCAGCCAAGAGGTGAACACTGAAGCTTTCTTT. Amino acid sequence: CASSQEVNTEAFF.

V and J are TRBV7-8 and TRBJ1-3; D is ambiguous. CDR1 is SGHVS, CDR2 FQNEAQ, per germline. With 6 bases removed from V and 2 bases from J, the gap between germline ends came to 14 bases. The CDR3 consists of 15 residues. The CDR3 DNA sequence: TGTGCCAGCAGTCCGGACCTTGCAACTGGAAACACCATATATTTT. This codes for CASSPDLATGNTIYF.

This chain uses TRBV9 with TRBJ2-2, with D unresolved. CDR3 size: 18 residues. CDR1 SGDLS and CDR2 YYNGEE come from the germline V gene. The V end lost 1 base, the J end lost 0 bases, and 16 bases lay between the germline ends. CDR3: CASSVSGFWQTNTGELFF. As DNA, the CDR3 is TGTGCCAGCAGCGTATCAGGCTTTTGGCAGACGAACACCGGGGAGCTGTTTTTT.

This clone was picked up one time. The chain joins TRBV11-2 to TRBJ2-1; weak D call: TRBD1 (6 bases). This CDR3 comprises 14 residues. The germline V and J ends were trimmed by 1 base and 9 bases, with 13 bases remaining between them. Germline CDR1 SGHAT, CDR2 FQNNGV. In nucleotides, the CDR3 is TGTGCCAGCAGCTTAGCCACCACAGGGACTGAGCAGTTCTTC. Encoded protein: CASSLATTGTEQFF.

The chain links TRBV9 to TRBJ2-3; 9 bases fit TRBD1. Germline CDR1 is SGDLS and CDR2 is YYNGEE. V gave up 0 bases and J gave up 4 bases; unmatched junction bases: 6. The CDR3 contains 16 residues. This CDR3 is CASSVGDREMADTQYF. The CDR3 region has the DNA TGTGCCAGCAGCGTAGGGGACAGGGAGATGGCAGATACGCAGTATTTT.

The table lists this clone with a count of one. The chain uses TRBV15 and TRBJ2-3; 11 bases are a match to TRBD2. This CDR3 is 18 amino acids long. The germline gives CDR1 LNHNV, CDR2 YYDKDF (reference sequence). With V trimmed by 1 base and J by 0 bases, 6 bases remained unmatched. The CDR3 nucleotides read TGTGCCACCAGCAGAGCCCTAGCGGGAGGCCCAAGCACAGATACGCAGTATTTT. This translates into CATSRALAGGPSTDTQYF.

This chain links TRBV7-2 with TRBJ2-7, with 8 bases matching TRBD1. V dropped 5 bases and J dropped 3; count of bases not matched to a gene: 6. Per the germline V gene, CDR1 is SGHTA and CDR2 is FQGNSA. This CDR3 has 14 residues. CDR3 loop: CASSIGQGSYEQYF. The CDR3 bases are TGTGCCAGCAGCATCGGACAGGGCAGCTACGAGCAGTACTTC.

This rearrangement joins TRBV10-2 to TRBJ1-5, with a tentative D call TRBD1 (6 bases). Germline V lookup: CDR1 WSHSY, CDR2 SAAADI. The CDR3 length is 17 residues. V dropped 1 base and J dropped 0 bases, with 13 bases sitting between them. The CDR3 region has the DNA TGCGCCAGCAGTGAGTTTTCAGGGGCCGGTAGCAATCAGCCCCAGCATTTT. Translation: CASSEFSGAGSNQPQHF.

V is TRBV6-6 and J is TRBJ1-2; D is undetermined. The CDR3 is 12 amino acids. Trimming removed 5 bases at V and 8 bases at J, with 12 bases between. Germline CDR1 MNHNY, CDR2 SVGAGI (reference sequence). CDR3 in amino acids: CASSRMGGGYTF. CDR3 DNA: TGTGCCAGCAGTCGGATGGGTGGCGGCTACACCTTC.

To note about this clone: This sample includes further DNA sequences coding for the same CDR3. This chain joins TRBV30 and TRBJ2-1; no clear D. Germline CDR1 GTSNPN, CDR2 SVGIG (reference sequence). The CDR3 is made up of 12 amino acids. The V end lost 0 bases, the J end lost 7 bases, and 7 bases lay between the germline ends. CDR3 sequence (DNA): TGTGCCTGGAGTGTAAGGCTAAATGAGCAGTTCTTC. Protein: CAWSVRLNEQFF.

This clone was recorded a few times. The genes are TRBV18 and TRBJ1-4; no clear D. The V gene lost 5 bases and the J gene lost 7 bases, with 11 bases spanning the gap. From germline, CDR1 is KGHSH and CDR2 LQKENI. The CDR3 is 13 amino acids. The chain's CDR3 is CASSKQAGEKLFF. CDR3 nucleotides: TGTGCCAGCTCAAAGCAGGCGGGTGAAAAACTGTTTTTT. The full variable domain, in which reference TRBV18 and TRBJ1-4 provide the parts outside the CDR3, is NAGVMQNPRHLVRRRGQEARLRCSPMKGHSHVYWYRQLPEEGLKFMVYLQKENIIDESGMPKERFSAEFPKEGPSILRIQQVVRGDSAAYFCASSKQAGEKLFFGSGTQLSVL.